This T cell receptor (beta chain) appears in the sequencing data of a study of early T cells in non-severe SARS-CoV-2 infection (dated by TCRdb to about 2021). General notes on the study: Bulk RNA from unsorted whole blood was used for TCR sequencing, so alpha and beta chains could not be paired. The study at large found these results: VDJdb matching was skewed toward anti-spike CD8 responses, so virus-specific expansions were likely underestimated and private and CD4 specificities were missed.

The library relied on 5' RACE. Sequencing was carried out with a NextSeq 500. Unique molecular identifiers were attached to individual cDNA molecules in the TCR library protocol so that sequencing error and PCR bias could be corrected. Sequencing covered both TCR alpha and beta chains, and within each sample the abundances of alpha and beta sequences were tightly co-correlated. The source study handled its data this way. V gene, J gene and CDR3 annotation of TCR sequences was performed with Decombinator V4. TCRs were defined as expanded if a significant change between any two time points was detected under a Poisson model with p below 0.0001. TCR abundances were normalised to the total number of TCRs sequenced per sample and were expressed as counts per million. MAIT TCRs were defined by TRAV1-2 paired with TRAJ12, TRAJ20 or TRAJ33, and iNKT TCRs by TRAV10 paired with TRAJ18. VDJdb, accessed on 1 November 2021, was searched for TCRs annotated for CMV, EBV and SARS-CoV-2, and TCRs annotated for more than one antigen were excluded. TCRdb reanalyzed the raw reads on its own, using fastp at Q25 for trimming and MiXCR for clone calling, and kept in-frame beta chains. All rows with the same CDR3 protein become a single entry with the most common DNA and genes. TCRdb's processing, not the authors' own work, is the source of the V and J calls. This sample is represented by some 25,000 distinct CDR3 sequences; 3.5% to 5.5% of them were singletons. The leading ten clones occupy about 9.4% of the sample.

The sample holds many counts of this clonotype. It has no known antigen specificity. There are no base qualities to consult, and no much larger clone falls within one base. A case-control design nested within a healthcare worker cohort in London, UK, was used, with weekly nasopharyngeal swab PCR tests and blood sampling performed. Healthcare workers were recruited during the week of the UK lockdown, between 23 and 31 March 2020, and followed weekly for up to about 15 weeks. Spanning cysteine to phenylalanine, the CDR3 consists of 13 amino acids. The sequence is cut down to CDR3 DNA, 39 bases in frame from base 1. V drops 4 bases and J drops 3 bases, leaving 10 bases in between. Per the germline V gene (reference sequence), SGHKS is the CDR1 and YYEKEE is the CDR2.

The clonotype comes from an adult who was a healthcare worker with PCR-confirmed SARS-CoV-2 infection or an uninfected control (not recorded which). The V and J segments used are TRBV5-5 and TRBJ1-1; a weak D assignment points to TRBD1 (6 bases agree). The sequenced sample consisted of whole blood. The nucleotide sequence reads as follows: TGTGCCAGCAGCATGGGGGCCCACACTGAAGCTTTCTTT. Its protein is CASSMGAHTEAFF.